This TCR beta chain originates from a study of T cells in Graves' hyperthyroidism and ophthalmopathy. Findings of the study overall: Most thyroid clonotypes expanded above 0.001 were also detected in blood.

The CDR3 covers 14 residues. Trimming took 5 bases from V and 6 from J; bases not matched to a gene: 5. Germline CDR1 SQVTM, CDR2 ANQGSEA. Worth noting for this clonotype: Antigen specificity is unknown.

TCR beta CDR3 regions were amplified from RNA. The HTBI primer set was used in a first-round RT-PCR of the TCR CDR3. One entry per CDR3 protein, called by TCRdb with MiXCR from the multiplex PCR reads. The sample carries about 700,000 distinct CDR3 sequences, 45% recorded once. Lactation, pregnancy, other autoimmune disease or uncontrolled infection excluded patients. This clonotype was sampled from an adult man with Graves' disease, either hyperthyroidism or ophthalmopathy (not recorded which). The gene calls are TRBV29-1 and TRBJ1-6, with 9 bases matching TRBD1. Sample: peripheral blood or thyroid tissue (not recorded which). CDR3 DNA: TGCAGCGTTACCGGGACAGGGCTTAATTCACCCCTCCACTTT. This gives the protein CSVTGTGLNSPLHF. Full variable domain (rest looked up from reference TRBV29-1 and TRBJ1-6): SAVISQKPSRDICQRGTSLTIQCQVDSQVTMMFWYRQQPGQSLTLIATANQGSEATYESGFVIDKFPISRPNLTFSTLTVSNMSPEDSSIYLCSVTGTGLNSPLHFGNGTRLTVT.